The 12 T cell receptor beta chains in this list originate from one sample, sequenced in a study of Ad26.COV2.S vaccination and SARS-CoV-2 variants. Described treatment: about 20 received Ad26.COV2.S at low or high dose, single or two shots; several received placebo; per-sample allocation not given. Vaccine and placebo recipients were sampled on day 63 after the first injection. The data were produced by immunoSEQ multiplex PCR, yet TCRdb's version contains in-frame clones alone and is incomplete. The sample lists roughly 680,000 clones, more than 80% seen once, with over 1.3% in the top ten. The specimen comprised peripheral blood, sampled in a trial of Ad26.COV2.S vaccine versus placebo. These receptors were taken from a person between 18 and 65 years old who received the Ad26.COV2.S COVID-19 vaccine or a placebo.

This chain joins TRBV2 and TRBJ1-6; 8 nucleotides line up with TRBD1. In germline, CDR1 is SNHLY, CDR2 FYNNEI. CDR3 length equals 15 residues. V was clipped by 6 bases and J by 0 bases; unmatched bases: 1. The CDR3 DNA is TGTGCCAGCAGGGACAGGGTCTCCTATAATTCACCCCTCCACTTT. This encodes CASRDRVSYNSPLHF.

The V call is TRBV2, the J call TRBJ2-2; D ambiguous. This CDR3 is built from 17 residues. The ends were cut back, 3 bases at V and 3 bases at J, with 17 bases in the middle. CDR1 SNHLY and CDR2 FYNNEI come from the germline V gene. The CDR3 here is CASSETWAGDYTGELFF. CDR3 sequence (DNA): TGTGCCAGCAGTGAGACTTGGGCAGGCGATTACACCGGGGAGCTGTTTTTT.

The chain employs TRBV5-1 and TRBJ2-7; possible D gene TRBD2, 5 bases. The CDR3 extends over 16 amino acids. V lost 0 bases and J lost 0, with 13 bases in between. Germline V CDR1 and CDR2: SGHRS, YFSETQ. The CDR3 spells CASSLAAATISYEQYF. In nucleotides, the CDR3 is TGCGCCAGCAGCTTGGCCGCAGCGACTATCTCCTACGAGCAGTACTTC.

V is TRBV6-5 and J is TRBJ1-1; possible D gene TRBD1, 6 bases. The CDR3 loop spans 14 amino acids. V shed 6 bases and J shed 0 bases, with 11 bases lying between them. CDR1 is MNHEY, CDR2 SVGAGI, per germline. The CDR3 reads CASSSRGLNTEAFF. The CDR3 DNA follows: TGTGCCAGCAGCAGCAGGGGCCTGAACACTGAAGCTTTCTTT.

J is TRBJ1-2 and V is TRBV4-3; D ambiguous. Germline lookup yields CDR1 LGHNA and CDR2 YSLEER. The length of the CDR3 is 17 residues. The V end was cut by 0 bases, the J end by 8 bases, with 22 bases between. The CDR3 loop is CASSQDMGLELRVGYTF. The CDR3 DNA is TGCGCCAGCAGCCAAGATATGGGTCTGGAGTTAAGAGTCGGCTACACCTTC.

This clone appeared a single time. The V gene is TRBV19, the J gene TRBJ2-5; TRBD2 might be the D (5 bases). CDR3 size: 14 residues. The V and J ends lost 0 bases and 4 bases respectively, with 9 bases between them. Germline CDR1 is LNHDA and CDR2 is SQIVND (reference sequence). In nucleotides, the CDR3 is TGTGCCAGTAGTATAGATTTGGAGGCAGAGACCCAGTACTTC. It specifies CASSIDLEAETQYF.

V usage is TRBV2 and J usage is TRBJ1-1; unclear D gene. The CDR3 sequence is 11 residues long. Looked up from germline, CDR1 is SNHLY and CDR2 is FYNNEI. Between the trimmed V and J ends, which lost 6 bases and 1 base, there was a span of 3 bases. The DNA of the CDR3 is TGTGCCAGCAGGGCGAACACTGAAGCTTTCTTT. Amino acids: CASRANTEAFF.

The genes are TRBV27 and TRBJ2-4; TRBD1 matches 8 bases. Trimming cost V 5 bases and J 9 bases; bases outside gene matches: 12. Germline loops: CDR1 MNHEY, CDR2 SMNVEV (reference sequence). CDR3 size: 15 residues. The CDR3 sequence: CASSHQRQGSVIQYF. The CDR3 bases are TGTGCCAGCAGTCACCAAAGACAGGGGAGTGTCATTCAGTACTTC.

On this clone: The same CDR3 also results from other DNA sequences found in this sample. The CDR3: CASSLGQGADGYTF. In DNA form, the CDR3 reads TGCGCCAGCAGCTTGGGACAGGGGGCTGATGGCTACACCTTC. The chain joins TRBV5-1 to TRBJ1-2, with 10 bases identical to TRBD1. Losses at the gene ends were 0 bases for V and 6 bases for J; bases not matched to a gene: 2. The CDR3 has 14 residues. CDR1 and CDR2 (germline): SGHRS, YFSETQ.

V usage is TRBV19 and J usage is TRBJ2-1; D is perhaps TRBD2 (6 bases). With 3 bases removed from V and 2 bases from J, the gap between germline ends came to 14 bases. The CDR3 spans 16 residues. Germline CDR1 LNHDA, CDR2 SQIVND (reference sequence). The DNA for the CDR3 is TGTGCCAGTAGTATGGGGACTGGGCGGGCCTACAATGAGCAGTTCTTC. Translation: CASSMGTGRAYNEQFF.

This clone was counted a few times. The J gene is TRBJ1-5, the V gene TRBV4-2; 7 bases are shared with TRBD1. Per germline, CDR1 LGHNA and CDR2 YNFKEQ. J was trimmed by 6 bases and V by 1 base; bases with no gene match: 6. The CDR3 length is 15 residues. The CDR3 loop reads CASSQVVGGGQPQHF. CDR3 DNA: TGTGCCAGCAGCCAAGTGGTAGGGGGCGGTCAGCCCCAGCATTTT.

The rearrangement links TRBV30 to TRBJ2-7; either TRBD1 or TRBD2 may supply D (6 bases each). V was clipped by 2 bases and J by 6 bases, with 11 bases between them. There are 12 residues in the CDR3. From germline, CDR1 is GTSNPN and CDR2 SVGIG (reference sequence). CDR3 residues: CAWSPTGAEQYF. The CDR3 DNA sequence: TGTGCCTGGAGTCCGACGGGGGCCGAGCAGTACTTC.